What follows is one T cell receptor (beta chain) and its context. This sample is part of a study of control samples from healthy donors and cancer patients. Here immunoSEQ multiplex PCR was the method, and the copy in TCRdb shows in-frame clones only, minus some. The sample shows fewer than 120,000 clones, more than 75% of them seen only once. This receptor was identified in a woman aged 55-69 years with lung cancer. Sample: PBMCs.

This CDR3 reads CARSLTVPKRLQETQYF. CDR3 nucleotide sequence: TGTGCCAGAAGCTTGACTGTCCCCAAGCGGCTACAAGAGACCCAGTACTTC. The chain joins TRBV5-3 to TRBJ2-5; a weak D match, TRBD2 (5 bases). TRBV5-3 is recorded as an ORF, its role being uncertain. The CDR3 covers 17 residues. V shed 1 base and J shed 2 bases, with 18 bases lying between them.